Below, 24 T cell receptor beta chains from the same sample are listed, as sequenced in a study of blood T cell repertoires in COVID-19 (dated by TCRdb to 2020 to 2021). To prepare the library, the immunoSEQ multiplex PCR assay was applied. TCRdb carries this immuneACCESS record with in-frame sequences only. Its versions omit some clonotypes, under half of them owing to an unresolved V gene in the studies checked, with the rest unexplained. The sample table holds some 200,000 clones, of which 70% to 90% were seen once. Roughly a sixth of the sample is held by the ten biggest clonotypes. The sample comprised peripheral blood. These receptors all stem from a man over 45 with COVID-19, enrolled during active disease.

In this sample, this clone turned up once. This chain connects TRBV7-9 to TRBJ2-7; weak D call: TRBD2 (5 bases). This CDR3 is 16 amino acids long. Germline V gene data show CDR1 as SEHNR and CDR2 as FQNEAQ (reference sequence). V gave up 4 bases and J gave up 1 base, with 17 bases separating them. The CDR3 region is CASSYPGVRGSYEQYF. CDR3 DNA sequence: TGTGCCAGCAGCTACCCCGGCGTTAGAGGGTCCTACGAGCAGTACTTC.

Here the CDR3 reads CASSDRKSGNTIYF. The DNA of the CDR3 is TGTGCCAGCAGTGACAGGAAGTCTGGAAACACCATATATTTT. The chain joins TRBV5-6 to TRBJ1-3; possibly TRBD1 for D (6 bases). The V end was cut by 5 bases, the J end by 1 base, with 10 bases between. Germline V lookup: CDR1 SGHDT, CDR2 YYEEEE. The CDR3 totals 14 residues.

V and J are TRBV4-3 and TRBJ1-5; 10 bases are shared with TRBD1. The length of the CDR3 is 15 residues. Germline CDR1 reads LGHNA; CDR2 reads YSLEER. V was clipped by 4 bases and J by 9 bases; unmatched bases: 9. In DNA form, the CDR3 reads TGCGCCAGCAGCCCTACTCGACAGGGGGCTTGGCCCCAGCATTTT. Protein: CASSPTRQGAWPQHF.

V gene TRBV4-3 combines with J gene TRBJ2-2; 14 bases fit TRBD2. Germline assignment: CDR1 LGHNA and CDR2 YSLEER. This CDR3 comprises 18 residues. Germline trimming cut 1 base from V and 0 bases from J; bases unmatched to any gene: 1. The DNA for the CDR3 is TGCGCCAGCAGCCAAGCGACTAGCGGGGGGGCGAACACCGGGGAGCTGTTTTTT. Its protein is CASSQATSGGANTGELFF.

The rearrangement links TRBV30 to TRBJ1-1; weak D call: TRBD1 (5 bases). V lost 2 bases and J lost 1, with 8 bases in between. This CDR3 has 13 amino acids. Per germline, CDR1 GTSNPN and CDR2 SVGIG (reference sequence). CDR3 amino acids: CAWSPRGNTEAFF. The CDR3 DNA follows: TGTGCCTGGAGTCCAAGGGGGAACACTGAAGCTTTCTTT.

V usage is TRBV4-1 and J usage is TRBJ2-1, with D perhaps TRBD2 (6 bases). V lost 4 bases to trimming and J lost 10 bases, with 17 bases between them. The CDR3 extends over 14 amino acids. Germline V gene sequence: CDR1 MGHRA, CDR2 YSYEKL. CDR3 nucleotides: TGCGCCAGCAGCCCATGGGACTCCCAGGGAGAGCAGTTCTTC. Translation: CASSPWDSQGEQFF.

V is TRBV27 and J is TRBJ2-5, with 12 bases that match TRBD2. The V gene's germline CDR1 is MNHEY and CDR2 SMNVEV (reference sequence). The CDR3 is 15 amino acids. The J segment lost 4 bases and the V segment lost 3 bases, leaving 3 bases of the junction unmatched. The CDR3 nucleotides read TGTGCCAGCAGTTTTACTAGCGGGGGGAGAGAGACCCAGTACTTC. Protein sequence: CASSFTSGGRETQYF.

In this sample, this clone turned up once. The V call is TRBV27, the J call TRBJ2-7, with TRBD1 identical over 9 bases. Germline trimming cut 6 bases from V and 6 bases from J; bases unmatched to any gene: 15. The CDR3 runs to 16 residues. Looked up from germline, CDR1 is MNHEY and CDR2 is SMNVEV (reference sequence). CDR3 amino acids: CASSLNWAGTGIEQYF. The CDR3 bases are TGTGCCAGCAGCCTCAACTGGGCCGGGACAGGGATCGAGCAGTACTTC.

This chain connects TRBV28 to TRBJ1-1; D is perhaps TRBD1 (5 bases). Between the trimmed V and J ends, which lost 4 bases and 0 bases, there was a span of 9 bases. The CDR3 is 14 residues long. Germline V lookup: CDR1 MDHEN, CDR2 SYDVKM. The CDR3 reads CASSYGGMNTEAFF. CDR3 DNA sequence: TGTGCCAGCAGTTACGGGGGTATGAACACTGAAGCTTTCTTT.

The genes are TRBV9 and TRBJ1-2, with 10 bases aligning to TRBD1. CDR1 SGDLS and CDR2 YYNGEE come from the germline V gene. The CDR3 loop spans 15 amino acids. V dropped 3 bases and J dropped 3; count of bases not matched to a gene: 5. This CDR3 is CASSGWDRGDYGYTF. The CDR3 nucleotides are TGTGCCAGCAGCGGGTGGGACAGGGGCGACTATGGCTACACCTTC.

The V call is TRBV14, the J call TRBJ2-2; TRBD2 matches 10 bases. V lost 0 bases and J lost 0; bases outside the gene matches: 7. Germline V gene data show CDR1 as SGHDN and CDR2 as FVKESK. This CDR3 comprises 19 residues. The CDR3 is CASSQDRAAGGTNTGELFF. The CDR3 region has the DNA TGTGCCAGCAGCCAAGATCGGGCAGCGGGGGGGACGAACACCGGGGAGCTGTTTTTT.

J is TRBJ1-2 and V is TRBV24-1; D not certain. The CDR3 is made up of 11 amino acids. V gave up 5 bases and J gave up 4 bases, with 4 bases separating them. CDR1 and CDR2 from the germline V gene are KGHDR and SFDVKD. This chain's CDR3 is CATSGGYGYTF. The CDR3, as DNA: TGTGCCACCAGTGGCGGCTATGGCTACACCTTC.

This sequence joins TRBV5-4 and TRBJ1-4; 9 nucleotides match TRBD1. In germline, CDR1 is SGHNT, CDR2 YYREEE (reference sequence). Trimming took 4 bases from V and 8 from J; bases not matched to a gene: 9. The CDR3 has 15 residues. The CDR3, as DNA: TGTGCCAGCAGCAGGGCGACAGGGGGGGACGAAAAACTGTTTTTT. It yields the protein CASSRATGGDEKLFF.

J is TRBJ2-5 and V is TRBV7-8; weak D call: TRBD2 (5 bases). The V end was cut by 3 bases, the J end by 5 bases, with 7 bases between. The CDR3 runs to 12 residues. Germline CDR1 SGHVS, CDR2 FQNEAQ. In DNA, the CDR3 is TGTGCCAGCAGCTTTTTAGCGGAGACCCAGTACTTC. Protein: CASSFLAETQYF.

The J gene is TRBJ2-2, the V gene TRBV7-9; perhaps TRBD1 as D (6 bases). From germline, CDR1 is SEHNR and CDR2 FQNEAQ (reference sequence). V shed 5 bases and J shed 6 bases, with 10 bases lying between them. The CDR3 length is 13 residues. The CDR3 DNA is TGTGCCAGCAGCGCCAGGGGACCCGGGGAGCTGTTTTTT. Translated, it gives CASSARGPGELFF.

The CDR3 sequence: CAISTGNQETQYF. CDR3 in DNA: TGTGCCATCTCTACCGGGAACCAAGAGACCCAGTACTTC. The chain recombines TRBV10-3 with TRBJ2-5; D possibly corresponds to TRBD2 (5 bases). V was trimmed by 8 bases and J by 0 bases, leaving 10 bases between them. The CDR3 spans 13 residues. Germline CDR1 and CDR2: ENHRY and SYGVKD.

This clone appeared many times. The chain uses TRBV7-9 and TRBJ2-7; 11 positions match TRBD1. The V gene end was trimmed by 0 bases and the J gene end by 1 base; junction bases not matched to a gene: 11. Germline CDR1 is SEHNR and CDR2 is FQNEAQ (reference sequence). This CDR3 has 19 amino acids. The CDR3 protein is CASSLALGRGTGGSYEQYF. CDR3 in DNA: TGTGCCAGCAGCTTAGCCCTAGGAAGAGGGACAGGGGGTTCCTACGAGCAGTACTTC.

The rearrangement joins TRBV19 to TRBJ1-2, with D tentatively TRBD1 (6 bases). Trimming shortened V by 3 bases and J by 0 bases, and 17 bases separated the two germline ends. Per germline, CDR1 LNHDA and CDR2 SQIVND (reference sequence). CDR3 length equals 17 residues. For the CDR3, the DNA is TGTGCCAGTAGTATGTCCCCACAGGGAATTACTAACTATGGCTACACCTTC. Its protein is CASSMSPQGITNYGYTF. The variable domain in full, with the rest retrieved from reference TRBV19 and TRBJ1-2, is DGGITQSPKYLFRKEGQNVTLSCEQNLNHDAMYWYRQDPGQGLRLIYYSQIVNDFQKGDIAEGYSVSREKKESFPLTVTSAQKNPTAFYLCASSMSPQGITNYGYTFGSGTRLTVV.

The chain joins TRBV30 to TRBJ1-5; D is ambiguous. Trimming took 4 bases from V and 5 from J, leaving 12 bases between them. This CDR3 spans 13 amino acids. Germline CDR1 and CDR2: GTSNPN and SVGIG (reference sequence). Written as DNA, the CDR3 is TGTGCCTGGACAGATGGACTCGATCAGCCCCAGCATTTT. As protein: CAWTDGLDQPQHF.

The chain uses TRBV9 and TRBJ1-6; weak D call: TRBD1 (5 bases). CDR3 size: 16 residues. Germline values: CDR1 SGDLS, CDR2 YYNGEE. Between the trimmed V and J ends, which lost 4 bases and 7 bases, there was a span of 18 bases. As DNA, the CDR3 is TGTGCCAGCAGCCAACAAGGGGCCGGAGGGAATTCACCCCTCCACTTT. Its protein is CASSQQGAGGNSPLHF.

The J gene is TRBJ2-1, the V gene TRBV24-1, with TRBD1 matching 12 bases. The germline gives CDR1 KGHDR, CDR2 SFDVKD. The length of the CDR3 is 16 residues. Trimming cost V 4 bases and J 6 bases; bases outside gene matches: 6. The CDR3 spells CATSEWDRGRCNEQFF. As DNA, the CDR3 is TGTGCCACCAGTGAATGGGACAGGGGGCGTTGCAATGAGCAGTTCTTC.

This clone was seen only once. Here the CDR3 DNA reads TGCGCCAGCAGCCTAGGGACTAGCGGGCGGACAGATACGCAGTATTTT. Its translation: CASSLGTSGRTDTQYF. The J gene is TRBJ2-3, the V gene TRBV10-1, with TRBD2 matching 12 bases. Germline assignment: CDR1 WNHNN and CDR2 SYGVQD (reference sequence). The ends lost 6 bases at V and 3 bases at J; junction bases unmatched: 7. The CDR3 contains 16 residues.

This clone was seen only once. The gene calls are TRBV7-8 and TRBJ1-1; 7 bases match TRBD1. V was clipped by 4 bases and J by 3 bases; unmatched bases: 11. The CDR3 runs 16 residues. Per germline, CDR1 SGHVS and CDR2 FQNEAQ. The CDR3 reads CASSYSRLDRDTEAFF. The CDR3 coding sequence is TGTGCCAGCAGCTATAGTCGACTCGACAGGGACACTGAAGCTTTCTTT.

The chain couples TRBV7-8 to TRBJ2-5; D is perhaps TRBD2 (5 bases). Germline V gene data show CDR1 as SGHVS and CDR2 as FQNEAQ. The CDR3 loop spans 12 amino acids. Trimming removed 4 bases at V and 14 bases at J, with 17 bases between. CDR3 nucleotide sequence: TGTGCCAGCAGCTCGGAGGTAGGTATAAGCTACTTC. Protein: CASSSEVGISYF.